These 15 T cell receptor beta chains were sequenced from one sample in a study of blood T cells in healthy people across ages. It was with a sample-barcoded 5' primer and a J-beta primer mix that a second PCR of roughly 6 to 11 cycles was run. TCRdb ran MiXCR on the 5' RACE reads and lists one entry per CDR3 protein. The sample shows 650,000 to 1,000,000 distinct CDR3 sequences, around 36% of them seen only once. Specimen: blood. These receptors were collected from a man aged 18 to 30 in good health.

The chain joins TRBV29-1 to TRBJ2-1; TRBD1 is a possible D gene (5 bases). Trimming removed 0 bases from V and 7 bases from J, with 16 bases in between. This CDR3 is built from 15 residues. The germline V gene encodes CDR1 SQVTM and CDR2 ANQGSEA. The CDR3 spells CSVEEGDLSPNEQFF. DNA for the CDR3: TGCAGCGTTGAAGAAGGGGATCTGTCTCCTAATGAGCAGTTCTTC.

This clonotype has at least ten counts. CDR3 DNA: TGCAGTGCTCGGCGGGGATCTAACCAAGAGACCCAGTACTTC. This codes for CSARRGSNQETQYF. The genes are TRBV20-1 and TRBJ2-5; perhaps TRBD2 as D (6 bases). In germline, CDR1 is DFQATT, CDR2 SNEGSKA (reference sequence). The CDR3 runs to 14 residues. Trimming stripped 5 bases from V and 0 bases from J, with 13 bases between.

This clonotype has ten or more counts. The rearrangement joins TRBV7-9 to TRBJ2-7; D is perhaps TRBD2 (6 bases). This CDR3 has 14 amino acids. Per germline, CDR1 SEHNR and CDR2 FQNEAQ (reference sequence). V gave up 5 bases and J gave up 3 bases, with 14 bases separating them. DNA of the CDR3: TGTGCCAGCAGCACTAGCTCACGGAACTACGAGCAGTACTTC. This codes for CASSTSSRNYEQYF.

Only a few counts were recorded for this clonotype. The rearrangement uses TRBV29-1 and TRBJ2-2; 7 bases fit TRBD1. CDR1 is SQVTM and CDR2 is ANQGSEA in the germline V gene. After removal of 7 bases from V and 2 bases from J, the junction contained 7 bases not matched to a gene. This CDR3 has 14 residues. CDR3 protein: CSAGGSTNTGELFF. The CDR3 nucleotides read TGCAGCGCAGGGGGTAGCACCAACACCGGGGAGCTGTTTTTT.

V is TRBV30 and J is TRBJ2-3; D call uncertain. This CDR3 is 15 amino acids long. V was clipped by 2 bases and J by 0 bases, with 12 bases between them. Germline V gives CDR1 GTSNPN, CDR2 SVGIG (reference sequence). The CDR3 sequence: CAWSLGITSTDTQYF. CDR3 in DNA: TGTGCCTGGAGTTTAGGTATTACTAGCACAGATACGCAGTATTTT. The full variable domain, rest sourced from reference TRBV30 and TRBJ2-3, is SQTIHQWPATLVQPVGSPLSLECTVEGTSNPNLYWYRQAAGRGLQLLFYSVGIGQISSEVPQNLSASRPQDRQFILSSKKLLLSDSGFYLCAWSLGITSTDTQYFGPGTRLTVL.

V is TRBV7-2 and J is TRBJ2-2, with D tentatively TRBD1 (6 bases). The CDR3 is made up of 16 amino acids. V lost 2 bases to trimming and J lost 1 base, with 11 bases between them. CDR1 and CDR2 (germline): SGHTA, FQGNSA. The CDR3 sequence is CASSLQGSMNTGELFF. In nucleotides, the CDR3 is TGTGCCAGCAGCTTACAGGGGTCGATGAACACCGGGGAGCTGTTTTTT.

This clonotype was seen at least ten times. The chain combines TRBV6-5 with TRBJ2-7; TRBD1 aligns across 11 bases. The trim removed 10 bases at V and 6 bases at J, leaving 8 bases unmatched. Germline V CDR1 and CDR2: MNHEY, SVGAGI. The CDR3 loop spans 13 amino acids. CDR3 loop: CATSPGTGGEQYF. DNA of the CDR3: TGTGCCACTTCTCCGGGGACAGGGGGCGAGCAGTACTTC.

This chain connects TRBV12-3 or TRBV12-4 to TRBJ2-3, with 8 nucleotides matching TRBD1. J lost 4 bases, V lost 3 bases, and 6 bases had no gene match. This CDR3 has 15 amino acids. The CDR3 spells CASSFDRGSADTQYF. The DNA of the CDR3 is TGTGCCAGCAGTTTTGACAGGGGTAGCGCAGATACGCAGTATTTT.

With regard to this clonotype: It may be a read error: a sequence one base away is much more abundant. The chain links TRBV6-2 or TRBV6-3 to TRBJ2-1; D unclear. This CDR3 comprises 11 residues. The germline V gene has CDR1 MNHEY and CDR2 SVGEGT. Here the CDR3 DNA reads TGTGCCTGCAGCAAACTTGGTGAGCAGTTCTTC. Translating it yields CACSKLGEQFF.

This clonotype appeared a few times. The DNA of the CDR3 is TGCAGTCCTAAGACCTCAAACACTGAAGCTTTCTTT. Its translation is CSPKTSNTEAFF. The chain uses TRBV20-1 and TRBJ1-1; no firm D call. Germline loops: CDR1 DFQATT, CDR2 SNEGSKA (reference sequence). This CDR3 has 12 residues. The V end was cut by 8 bases, the J end by 2 bases, with 12 bases between.

This clonotype is a singleton in its sample. The rearrangement links TRBV20-1 to TRBJ1-2; D is ambiguous. The CDR3 runs to 13 residues. Germline assignment: CDR1 DFQATT and CDR2 SNEGSKA (reference sequence). The germline V and J ends were trimmed by 1 base and 5 bases, with 11 bases remaining between them. The CDR3 DNA reads TGCAGTGCTAGAGGTCAGAGGGATTATGGCTACACCTTC. Translating gives CSARGQRDYGYTF.

This clonotype has ten or more counts. V and J are TRBV4-3 and TRBJ2-4; D is undetermined. The CDR3 contains 16 residues. CDR1 is LGHNA and CDR2 is YSLEER in the germline V gene. Trimming cost V 1 base and J 0 bases, with 10 bases left between them. Here the CDR3 reads CASSQVRSLAKNIQYF. The CDR3 bases are TGCGCCAGCAGCCAAGTCAGGTCATTAGCCAAAAACATTCAGTACTTC.

The chain couples TRBV6-2 or TRBV6-3 to TRBJ1-2; D not resolved. Germline assignment: CDR1 MNHEY and CDR2 SVGEGT. The CDR3 is 14 amino acids. Trimming pared 1 base from V and 4 bases from J, leaving 10 bases between. The CDR3 spells CASSYWQDLYGYTF. CDR3 bases: TGTGCCAGCAGTTACTGGCAGGACCTCTATGGCTACACCTTC.

This clonotype was observed a handful of times. V and J are TRBV25-1 and TRBJ1-1; weak D call: TRBD1 (5 bases). The V gene lost 4 bases and the J gene lost 4 bases, with 10 bases spanning the gap. The CDR3 covers 13 residues. CDR1 and CDR2 (germline): MGHDK, SYGVNS. CDR3 sequence reads: CASSARGVTEAFF. The CDR3 region has the DNA TGTGCCAGCAGTGCAAGGGGAGTCACTGAAGCTTTCTTT.

This clonotype was recorded a few times. V is TRBV20-1 and J is TRBJ1-4; weak D call: TRBD1 (6 bases). Trimming shortened V by 0 bases and J by 6 bases, and 14 bases separated the two germline ends. The CDR3 runs to 15 residues. CDR1 is DFQATT and CDR2 is SNEGSKA in the germline V gene (reference sequence). CDR3 amino acids: CSARDQGRRDEKLFF. Written as DNA, the CDR3 is TGCAGTGCTAGAGATCAGGGGAGGAGGGATGAAAAACTGTTTTTT.